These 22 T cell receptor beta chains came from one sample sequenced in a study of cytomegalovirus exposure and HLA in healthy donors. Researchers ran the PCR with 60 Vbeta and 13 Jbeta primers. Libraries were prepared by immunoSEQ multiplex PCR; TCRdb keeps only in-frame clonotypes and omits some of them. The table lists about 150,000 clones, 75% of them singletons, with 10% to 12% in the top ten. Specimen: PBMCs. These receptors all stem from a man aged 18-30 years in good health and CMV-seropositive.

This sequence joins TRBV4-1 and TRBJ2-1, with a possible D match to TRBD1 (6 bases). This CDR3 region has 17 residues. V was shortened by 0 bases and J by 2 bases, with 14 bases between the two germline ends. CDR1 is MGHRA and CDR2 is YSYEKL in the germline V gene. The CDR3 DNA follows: TGCGCCAGCAGCCAAGATGCAGACAGGACGACCTACAATGAGCAGTTCTTC. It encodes CASSQDADRTTYNEQFF.

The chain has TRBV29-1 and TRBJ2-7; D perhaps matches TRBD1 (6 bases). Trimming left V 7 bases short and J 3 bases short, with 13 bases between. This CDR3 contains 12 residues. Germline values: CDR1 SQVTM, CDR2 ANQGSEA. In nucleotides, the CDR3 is TGCAGCGCGGAATTGGACAGCTACGAGCAGTACTTC. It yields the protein CSAELDSYEQYF.

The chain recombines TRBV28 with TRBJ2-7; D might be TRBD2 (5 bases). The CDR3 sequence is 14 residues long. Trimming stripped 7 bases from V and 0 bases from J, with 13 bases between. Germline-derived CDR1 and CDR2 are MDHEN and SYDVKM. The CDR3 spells CASTGGSVSYEQYF. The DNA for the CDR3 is TGTGCCAGCACCGGAGGTTCCGTCTCCTACGAGCAGTACTTC.

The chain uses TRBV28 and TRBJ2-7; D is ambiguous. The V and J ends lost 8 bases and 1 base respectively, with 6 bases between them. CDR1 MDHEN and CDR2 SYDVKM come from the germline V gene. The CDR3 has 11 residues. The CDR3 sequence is CASGRSYEQYF. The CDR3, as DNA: TGTGCCAGCGGCAGATCCTACGAGCAGTACTTC.

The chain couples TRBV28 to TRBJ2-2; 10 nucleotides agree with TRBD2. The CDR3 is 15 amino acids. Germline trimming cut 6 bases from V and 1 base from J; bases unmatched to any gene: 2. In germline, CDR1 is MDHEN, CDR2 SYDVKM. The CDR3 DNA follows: TGTGCCAGCAGACTAGCGGGGATGAACACCGGGGAGCTGTTTTTT. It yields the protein CASRLAGMNTGELFF. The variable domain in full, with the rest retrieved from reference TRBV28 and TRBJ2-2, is DVKVTQSSRYLVKRTGEKVFLECVQDMDHENMFWYRQDPGLGLRLIYFSYDVKMKEKGDIPEGYSVSREKKERFSLILESASTNQTSMYLCASRLAGMNTGELFFGEGSRLTVL.

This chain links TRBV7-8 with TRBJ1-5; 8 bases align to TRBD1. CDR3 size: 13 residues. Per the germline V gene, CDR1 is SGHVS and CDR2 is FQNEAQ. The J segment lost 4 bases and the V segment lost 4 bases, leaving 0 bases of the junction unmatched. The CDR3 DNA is TGTGCCAGCAGCTACAGGGGGAATCAGCCCCAGCATTTT. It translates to CASSYRGNQPQHF.

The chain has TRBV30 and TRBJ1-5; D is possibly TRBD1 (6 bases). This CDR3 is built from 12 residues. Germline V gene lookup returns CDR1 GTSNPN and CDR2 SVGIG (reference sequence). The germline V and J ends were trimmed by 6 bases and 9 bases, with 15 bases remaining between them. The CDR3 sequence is CACGAGARPQHF. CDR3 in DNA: TGTGCCTGCGGGGCAGGGGCTCGGCCCCAGCATTTT.

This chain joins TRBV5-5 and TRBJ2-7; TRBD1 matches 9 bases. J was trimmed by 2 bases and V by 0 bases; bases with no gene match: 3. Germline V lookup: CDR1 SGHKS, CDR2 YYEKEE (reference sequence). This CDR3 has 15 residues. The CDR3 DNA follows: TGTGCCAGCAGCTTGGGCCGGACAGGGGCCTACGAGCAGTACTTC. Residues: CASSLGRTGAYEQYF.

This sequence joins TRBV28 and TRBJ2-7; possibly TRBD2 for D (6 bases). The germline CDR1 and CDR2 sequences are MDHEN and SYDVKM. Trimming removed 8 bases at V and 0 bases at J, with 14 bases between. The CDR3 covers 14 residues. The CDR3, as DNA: TGTGCCAGCCAAGGTGGCGGGGTCTCCTACGAGCAGTACTTC. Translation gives CASQGGGVSYEQYF.

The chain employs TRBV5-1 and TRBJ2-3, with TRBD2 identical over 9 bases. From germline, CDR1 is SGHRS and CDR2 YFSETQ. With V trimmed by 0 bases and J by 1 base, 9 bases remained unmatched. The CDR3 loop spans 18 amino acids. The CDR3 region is CASSLAVPGLARTDTQYF. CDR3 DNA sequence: TGCGCCAGCAGCTTGGCTGTCCCCGGACTAGCGCGCACAGATACGCAGTATTTT.

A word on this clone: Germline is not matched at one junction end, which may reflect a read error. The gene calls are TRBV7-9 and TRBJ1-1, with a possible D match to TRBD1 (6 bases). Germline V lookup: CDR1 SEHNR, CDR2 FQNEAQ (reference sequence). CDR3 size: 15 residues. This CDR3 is CSSSWVGGGYTEAFF. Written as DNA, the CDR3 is TGTTCCAGCAGCTGGGTAGGTGGGGGCTACACTGAAGCTTTCTTT.

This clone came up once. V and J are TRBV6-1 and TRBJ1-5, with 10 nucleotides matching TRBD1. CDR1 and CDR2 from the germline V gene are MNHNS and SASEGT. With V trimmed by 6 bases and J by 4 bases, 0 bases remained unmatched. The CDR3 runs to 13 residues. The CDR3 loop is CASRGQGNQPQHF. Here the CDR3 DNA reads TGTGCCAGCAGGGGACAGGGGAATCAGCCCCAGCATTTT.

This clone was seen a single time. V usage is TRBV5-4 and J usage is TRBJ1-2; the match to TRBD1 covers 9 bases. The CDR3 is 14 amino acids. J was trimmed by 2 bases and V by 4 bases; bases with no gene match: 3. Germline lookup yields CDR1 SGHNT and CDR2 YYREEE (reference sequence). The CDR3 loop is CASSLGTGNYGYTF. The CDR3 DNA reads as TGTGCCAGCAGCCTGGGGACAGGGAACTATGGCTACACCTTC.

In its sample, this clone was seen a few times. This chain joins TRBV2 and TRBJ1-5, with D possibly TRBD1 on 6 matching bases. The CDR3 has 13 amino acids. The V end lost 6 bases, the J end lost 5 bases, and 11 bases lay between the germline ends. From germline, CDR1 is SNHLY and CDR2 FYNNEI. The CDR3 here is CASRGQSHQPQHF. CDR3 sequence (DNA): TGTGCCAGCAGAGGACAGTCACATCAGCCCCAGCATTTT.

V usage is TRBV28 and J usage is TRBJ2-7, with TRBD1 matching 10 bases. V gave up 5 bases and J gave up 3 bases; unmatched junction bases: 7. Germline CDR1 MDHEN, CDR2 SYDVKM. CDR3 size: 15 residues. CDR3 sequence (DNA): TGTGCCAGCAGTGCACCCGGACAGGGGGACTACGAGCAGTACTTC. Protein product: CASSAPGQGDYEQYF.

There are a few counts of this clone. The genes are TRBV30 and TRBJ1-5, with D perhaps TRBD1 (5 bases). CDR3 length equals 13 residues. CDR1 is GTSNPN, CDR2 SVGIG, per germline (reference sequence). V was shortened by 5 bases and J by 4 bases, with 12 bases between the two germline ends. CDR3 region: CAWSTDSNQPQHF. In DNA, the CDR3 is TGTGCCTGGTCGACAGATTCGAATCAGCCCCAGCATTTT.

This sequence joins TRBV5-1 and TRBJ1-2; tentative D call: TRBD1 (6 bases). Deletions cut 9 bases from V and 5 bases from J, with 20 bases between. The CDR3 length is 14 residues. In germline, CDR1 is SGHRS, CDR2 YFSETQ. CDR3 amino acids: CATNSGQGMYGYTF. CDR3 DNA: TGCGCCACAAATTCGGGACAAGGGATGTATGGCTACACCTTC.

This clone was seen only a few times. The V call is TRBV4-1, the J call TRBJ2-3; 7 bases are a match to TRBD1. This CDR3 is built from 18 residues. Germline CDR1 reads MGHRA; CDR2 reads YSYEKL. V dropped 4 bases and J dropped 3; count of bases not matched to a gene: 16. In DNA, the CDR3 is TGCGCCAGCAGCCGAAGAGCATCCCAGGGGGTTGGGACAGATACGCAGTATTTT. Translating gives CASSRRASQGVGTDTQYF.

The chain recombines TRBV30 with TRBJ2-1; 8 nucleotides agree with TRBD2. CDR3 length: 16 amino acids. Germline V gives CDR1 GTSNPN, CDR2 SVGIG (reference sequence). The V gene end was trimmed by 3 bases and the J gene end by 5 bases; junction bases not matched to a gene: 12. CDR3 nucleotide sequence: TGTGCCTGGAGCCCCCCGTACTCGACTAGCGACAATGAGCAGTTCTTC. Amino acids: CAWSPPYSTSDNEQFF.

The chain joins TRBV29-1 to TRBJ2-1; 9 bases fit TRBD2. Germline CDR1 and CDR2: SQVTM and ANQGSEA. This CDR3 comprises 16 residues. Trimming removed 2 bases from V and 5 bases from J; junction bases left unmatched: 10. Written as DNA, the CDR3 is TGCAGCGTTGAATTAAGCGGGAGGCTTTGGGACAATGAGCAGTTCTTC. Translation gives CSVELSGRLWDNEQFF.

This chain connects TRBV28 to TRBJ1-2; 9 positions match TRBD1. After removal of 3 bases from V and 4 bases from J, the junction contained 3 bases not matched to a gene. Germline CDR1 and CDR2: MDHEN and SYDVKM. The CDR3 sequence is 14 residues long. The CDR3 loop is CASSFTGGAYGYTF. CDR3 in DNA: TGTGCCAGCAGTTTTACAGGGGGCGCCTATGGCTACACCTTC.

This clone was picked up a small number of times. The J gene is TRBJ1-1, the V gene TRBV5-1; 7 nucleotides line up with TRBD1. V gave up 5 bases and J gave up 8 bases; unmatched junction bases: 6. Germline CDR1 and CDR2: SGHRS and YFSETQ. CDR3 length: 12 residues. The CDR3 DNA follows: TGCGCCAGCAGTCACGACAGGGACGAAGCTTTCTTT. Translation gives CASSHDRDEAFF.